These 25 T cell receptor beta chains were all obtained from the same sample, sequenced in a study of PD-1 blockade in classical Hodgkin lymphoma. Assay: immunoSEQ multiplex PCR; the TCRdb copy retains only in-frame clones and omits some. The sample has 9,500 to 14,000 clones, approximately 85% seen once. Each patient experienced a relapse that followed autologous stem cell transplantation, and brentuximab vedotin exposure varied. The sample consisted of peripheral blood mononuclear cells (PBMCs), taken at baseline. The receptors stem from a human donor with classical Hodgkin lymphoma.

The chain employs TRBV6-5 and TRBJ2-1; D possibly corresponds to TRBD2 (5 bases). The V gene lost 8 bases and the J gene lost 9 bases, with 14 bases spanning the gap. Germline-derived CDR1 and CDR2 are MNHEY and SVGAGI. CDR3 size: 12 residues. The CDR3 here is CASGISGGEQFF. The CDR3 nucleotides read TGTGCCAGCGGAATCAGCGGCGGTGAGCAGTTCTTC.

The V call is TRBV19, the J call TRBJ2-6; no clear D. Deletions cut 7 bases from V and 4 bases from J, with 17 bases between. The CDR3 has 16 residues. Germline CDR1 reads LNHDA; CDR2 reads SQIVND (reference sequence). The CDR3 DNA is TGTGCCAGTACCCATTTCGGGCGCCCAGGGGCCAACGTCCTGACTTTC. This gives the protein CASTHFGRPGANVLTF.

The V and J genes are TRBV6-7 and TRBJ2-7, with D tentatively TRBD2 (5 bases). TRBV6-7 is placed among ORFs of uncertain function. CDR3 size: 12 residues. Between the trimmed V and J ends, which lost 7 bases and 6 bases, there was a span of 13 bases. The chain's CDR3 is CASIGVRAEQYF. The CDR3 DNA follows: TGTGCCAGCATTGGCGTGCGGGCCGAGCAGTACTTC.

This chain links TRBV7-3 with TRBJ1-1; D unclear. The CDR3 is made up of 16 amino acids. Germline CDR1 SGHTA, CDR2 FQGTGA. V dropped 1 base and J dropped 0 bases, with 12 bases sitting between them. The CDR3 reads CASSLNGRRVNTEAFF. DNA of the CDR3: TGTGCCAGCAGCTTAAACGGAAGAAGGGTGAACACTGAAGCTTTCTTT.

A few counts support this clone. The V call is TRBV5-6, the J call TRBJ2-7; D not certain. From germline, CDR1 is SGHDT and CDR2 YYEEEE. Trimming removed 0 bases at V and 0 bases at J, with 7 bases between. The CDR3 consists of 14 residues. CDR3 residues: CASSLVGSSYEQYF. As DNA, the CDR3 is TGTGCCAGCAGCTTGGTAGGCAGCTCCTACGAGCAGTACTTC. Full variable domain (rest looked up from reference TRBV5-6 and TRBJ2-7): DAGVTQSPTHLIKTRGQQVTLRCSPKSGHDTVSWYQQALGQGPQFIFQYYEEEERQRGNFPDRFSGHQFPNYSSELNVNALLLGDSALYLCASSLVGSSYEQYFGPGTRLTVT.

The chain links TRBV6-1 to TRBJ1-2; D unresolved. V shed 8 bases and J shed 2 bases, with 6 bases lying between them. The CDR3 spans 11 residues. Germline V gene lookup returns CDR1 MNHNS and CDR2 SASEGT. In DNA, the CDR3 is TGTGCCAGCGTCAGGAACTATGGCTACACCTTC. Amino acids: CASVRNYGYTF.

V is TRBV18 and J is TRBJ1-5; possibly TRBD1 for D (5 bases). Trimming pared 2 bases from V and 3 bases from J, leaving 14 bases between. The CDR3 contains 16 residues. Germline V lookup: CDR1 KGHSH, CDR2 LQKENI. As DNA, the CDR3 is TGTGCCAGCTCACCAAGCGGGGGTGCCAACAATCAGCCCCAGCATTTT. Encoded protein: CASSPSGGANNQPQHF.

The chain combines TRBV19 with TRBJ1-6, with D possibly matching TRBD1 (5 bases). This CDR3 region has 14 residues. Germline CDR1 and CDR2: LNHDA and SQIVND (reference sequence). With 5 bases removed from V and 3 bases from J, the gap between germline ends came to 8 bases. CDR3 sequence reads: CASSRGDYNSPLHF. CDR3 coding DNA: TGTGCCAGTAGTCGAGGGGACTATAATTCACCCCTCCACTTT. The variable domain in full, completed from reference TRBV19 and TRBJ1-6, reads DGGITQSPKYLFRKEGQNVTLSCEQNLNHDAMYWYRQDPGQGLRLIYYSQIVNDFQKGDIAEGYSVSREKKESFPLTVTSAQKNPTAFYLCASSRGDYNSPLHFGNGTRLTVT.

In the case of this clone: At one end, the junction sequence differs from germline, possibly due to a read error. The chain employs TRBV7-9 and TRBJ2-7; no reliable D call. The germline gives CDR1 SEHNR, CDR2 FQNEAQ (reference sequence). This CDR3 region has 15 residues. CDR3 sequence reads: CASSLLEPFSYGQYF. The CDR3 DNA reads as TGTGCCAGCAGCTTACTTGAACCGTTCTCCTACGGGCAGTACTTC.

The chain is built from TRBV28 and TRBJ1-3; D gene ambiguous. Germline V gene sequence: CDR1 MDHEN, CDR2 SYDVKM. Deletions cut 1 base from V and 4 bases from J, with 5 bases between. This CDR3 spans 13 amino acids. CDR3 bases: TGTGCCAGCAGTTTATATACGGGAAACACCATATATTTT. Protein product: CASSLYTGNTIYF. The full variable domain, in which reference TRBV28 and TRBJ1-3 provide the parts outside the CDR3, is DVKVTQSSRYLVKRTGEKVFLECVQDMDHENMFWYRQDPGLGLRLIYFSYDVKMKEKGDIPEGYSVSREKKERFSLILESASTNQTSMYLCASSLYTGNTIYFGEGSWLTVV.

The rearrangement joins TRBV6-1 to TRBJ1-3; D call uncertain. Germline CDR1 is MNHNS and CDR2 is SASEGT. Trimming removed 1 base from V and 4 bases from J, with 8 bases in between. This CDR3 is built from 14 residues. The CDR3: CASSEEYAGNTIYF. In DNA, the CDR3 is TGTGCCAGCAGTGAAGAGTATGCGGGAAACACCATATATTTT.

As regards this clone: In the same sample, other DNA sequences code for this CDR3. The rearrangement joins TRBV5-6 to TRBJ2-7, with 8 bases identical to TRBD1. Germline CDR1 is SGHDT and CDR2 is YYEEEE. The trim removed 4 bases at V and 4 bases at J, leaving 4 bases unmatched. The CDR3 has 13 residues. The CDR3 DNA is TGTGCCAGCAGCCGGACAGGGAGTTACGAGCAGTACTTC. Residues: CASSRTGSYEQYF.

The V gene is TRBV4-2, the J gene TRBJ2-5; 13 bases are shared with TRBD2. Germline-derived CDR1 and CDR2 are LGHNA and YNFKEQ. V lost 4 bases and J lost 3; bases outside the gene matches: 11. The CDR3 is 18 amino acids. Written as DNA, the CDR3 is TGTGCCAGCAGCCCCTTCCCGGGACTAGCGGGGTTCAAAGAGACCCAGTACTTC. Its translation is CASSPFPGLAGFKETQYF.

The CDR3 sequence is CASSLEGQGGNSPLHF. CDR3 DNA: TGCGCCAGCAGCTTGGAGGGACAGGGAGGCAATTCACCCCTCCACTTT. The V call is TRBV5-1, the J call TRBJ1-6; 9 nucleotides agree with TRBD1. This CDR3 has 16 residues. Germline values: CDR1 SGHRS, CDR2 YFSETQ. Trimming took 0 bases from V and 7 from J; bases not matched to a gene: 5.

This chain joins TRBV10-3 and TRBJ2-7; weak D call: TRBD1 (6 bases). The CDR3 consists of 13 residues. Deletions cut 2 bases from V and 5 bases from J, with 10 bases between. Germline V gives CDR1 ENHRY, CDR2 SYGVKD. The CDR3 spells CAISETGWNEQYF. The CDR3 DNA follows: TGTGCCATCAGTGAGACAGGGTGGAACGAGCAGTACTTC.

The chain combines TRBV11-2 with TRBJ2-2; the match to TRBD2 covers 10 bases. The CDR3 spans 19 residues. Germline CDR1 and CDR2: SGHAT and FQNNGV. The trim removed 5 bases at V and 4 bases at J, leaving 16 bases unmatched. Written as DNA, the CDR3 is TGTGCCAGCAGCCCAGGGGGGTCTAGCGGGGGCCCTATCACCGGGGAGCTGTTTTTT. As protein: CASSPGGSSGGPITGELFF.

V usage is TRBV29-1 and J usage is TRBJ1-4; D not resolved. The CDR3 spans 14 residues. V was clipped by 2 bases and J by 5 bases, with 12 bases between them. CDR1 and CDR2 (germline): SQVTM, ANQGSEA. CDR3 coding DNA: TGCAGCGTTGAAAAGAAAGGACTGAATGAAAAACTGTTTTTT. Its translation: CSVEKKGLNEKLFF.

About this clone: Germline is not matched at one junction end, which may reflect a read error. The chain is built from TRBV7-7 and TRBJ2-1, with TRBD2 matching over 8 bases. The CDR3 totals 18 residues. Germline CDR1 is SSHAT and CDR2 is FNYEAQ (reference sequence). The CDR3 DNA reads TGTGCTAGCAGCCGTCCGCACATGAGCGGGAGAAGCTACAATGAGCAGTTCTTC. It translates to CASSRPHMSGRSYNEQFF.

The chain recombines TRBV30 with TRBJ2-2; TRBD2 aligns across 8 bases. The length of the CDR3 is 18 residues. V lost 3 bases to trimming and J lost 0 bases; unmatched junction nucleotides: 12. Per the germline V gene, CDR1 is GTSNPN and CDR2 is SVGIG (reference sequence). The DNA of the CDR3 is TGTGCCTGGAGGTCCGAGCGGGGGAGCCATTCGAACACCGGGGAGCTGTTTTTT. Protein: CAWRSERGSHSNTGELFF.

The chain has TRBV7-8 and TRBJ2-7; 7 positions agree with TRBD2. CDR3 length: 15 residues. Germline lookup yields CDR1 SGHVS and CDR2 FQNEAQ. The V segment lost 5 bases and the J segment 3 bases; nucleotides outside the gene matches: 10. CDR3 sequence: CASSPGLVNDYEQYF. DNA of the CDR3: TGTGCCAGCAGCCCAGGACTAGTCAACGACTACGAGCAGTACTTC.

The CDR3 is CASSFQSTTGGDTGELFF. The CDR3 coding sequence is TGTGCCAGCAGTTTCCAGTCGACTACAGGGGGCGACACCGGGGAGCTGTTTTTT. The chain uses TRBV11-3 and TRBJ2-2, with 9 nucleotides matching TRBD1. Germline V gives CDR1 SGHNT, CDR2 YENEEA. The ends lost 6 bases at V and 3 bases at J; junction bases unmatched: 14. The CDR3 extends over 18 amino acids.

This CDR3 is CASSPRGRGDTEAFF. In nucleotides, the CDR3 is TGTGCCAGCAGTCCACGCGGGCGAGGGGACACTGAAGCTTTCTTT. The chain joins TRBV25-1 to TRBJ1-1, with a weak D call TRBD1 (5 bases). The CDR3 totals 15 residues. The V gene's germline CDR1 is MGHDK and CDR2 SYGVNS. V dropped 5 bases and J dropped 3 bases, with 16 bases sitting between them.

The rearrangement joins TRBV7-2 to TRBJ2-3, with D uncertain. CDR3 length equals 14 residues. Germline assignment: CDR1 SGHTA and CDR2 FQGNSA. The germline V and J ends were trimmed by 3 bases and 8 bases, with 15 bases remaining between them. CDR3 amino acids: CASSLNRPQGTQYF. The CDR3 DNA follows: TGTGCCAGCAGCTTGAACCGACCACAAGGTACGCAGTATTTT. Variable domain in full (rest from reference TRBV7-2 and TRBJ2-3): GAGVSQSPSNKVTEKGKDVELRCDPISGHTALYWYRQSLGQGLEFLIYFQGNSAPDKSGLPSDRFSAERTGGSVSTLTIQRTQQEDSAVYLCASSLNRPQGTQYFGPGTRLTVL.

The gene calls are TRBV27 and TRBJ1-5; 7 bases are a match to TRBD1. The germline CDR1 and CDR2 sequences are MNHEY and SMNVEV (reference sequence). The J segment lost 7 bases and the V segment lost 3 bases, leaving 6 bases of the junction unmatched. This CDR3 is 14 amino acids long. CDR3 DNA: TGTGCCAGCAGTTTGGCGGACAGGCCCCAGCCCCAGCATTTT. Protein sequence: CASSLADRPQPQHF.

The V gene is TRBV5-6, the J gene TRBJ1-1; no clear D gene. CDR1 is SGHDT and CDR2 is YYEEEE in the germline V gene. Trimming cost V 3 bases and J 3 bases, with 12 bases left between them. The CDR3 has 14 residues. This CDR3 is CASSYLAGDTEAFF. DNA for the CDR3: TGTGCCAGCAGCTACTTGGCCGGTGACACTGAAGCTTTCTTT. Using reference TRBV5-6 and TRBJ1-1 for the parts outside the CDR3, the full variable domain is DAGVTQSPTHLIKTRGQQVTLRCSPKSGHDTVSWYQQALGQGPQFIFQYYEEEERQRGNFPDRFSGHQFPNYSSELNVNALLLGDSALYLCASSYLAGDTEAFFGQGTRLTVV.